Listed here are 6 T cell receptor beta chains from one sample, sequenced in a study of OX40 agonist ivuxolimab in advanced cancers. Clones were read by immunoSEQ multiplex PCR, and TCRdb kept only the in-frame ones, dropping some. The sample consists of over 45,000 clones, about 88% of them appearing once. Sequenced here: CD4+ or CD8+ T cells sorted from blood, sampled in a trial of the OX40 agonist ivuxolimab. The source is an adult with an advanced solid tumor such as melanoma, head and neck, liver or kidney cancer.

The table lists this clone with a count of one. The gene calls are TRBV6-6 and TRBJ1-1; D remains ambiguous. This CDR3 spans 16 amino acids. Trimming stripped 8 bases from V and 0 bases from J, with 19 bases between. Per germline, CDR1 MNHNY and CDR2 SVGAGI (reference sequence). The CDR3 loop reads CASATYTPGMNTEAFF. For the CDR3, the DNA is TGTGCCAGCGCGACATACACCCCGGGGATGAACACTGAAGCTTTCTTT.

The chain joins TRBV28 to TRBJ1-4, with 8 bases identical to TRBD1. CDR1 is MDHEN, CDR2 SYDVKM, per germline. J was trimmed by 5 bases and V by 6 bases; bases with no gene match: 8. The CDR3 has 15 amino acids. In DNA form, the CDR3 reads TGTGCCAGCAGCGTCCCTAGGACAGGGAATGAAAAACTGTTTTTT. Its protein is CASSVPRTGNEKLFF.

This chain joins TRBV30 and TRBJ1-1; D ambiguous. Germline V gene data show CDR1 as GTSNPN and CDR2 as SVGIG (reference sequence). This CDR3 spans 14 amino acids. Trimming left V 2 bases short and J 5 bases short, with 15 bases between. In DNA form, the CDR3 reads TGTGCCTGGAGTCCCGGGCCTCTGGGGACTGAAGCTTTCTTT. Translation gives CAWSPGPLGTEAFF.

The chain employs TRBV18 and TRBJ1-5, with a tentative D call TRBD1 (5 bases). V was trimmed by 4 bases and J by 3 bases, leaving 7 bases between them. Germline lookup yields CDR1 KGHSH and CDR2 LQKENI. There are 13 residues in the CDR3. The CDR3 sequence: CASSQDTNQPQHF. The CDR3 nucleotides read TGTGCCAGCTCACAGGACACCAATCAGCCCCAGCATTTT. The whole variable domain, remainder taken from reference TRBV18 and TRBJ1-5, is NAGVMQNPRHLVRRRGQEARLRCSPMKGHSHVYWYRQLPEEGLKFMVYLQKENIIDESGMPKERFSAEFPKEGPSILRIQQVVRGDSAAYFCASSQDTNQPQHFGDGTRLSIL.

J is TRBJ1-5 and V is TRBV19; 9 positions agree with TRBD1. CDR1 is LNHDA and CDR2 is SQIVND in the germline V gene (reference sequence). The J segment lost 4 bases and the V segment lost 5 bases, leaving 0 bases of the junction unmatched. This CDR3 has 13 residues. Written as DNA, the CDR3 is TGTGCCAGTAGTGGGACAGGGAATCAGCCCCAGCATTTT. This sequence encodes CASSGTGNQPQHF.

The chain carries TRBV9 and TRBJ2-2, with D perhaps TRBD2 (5 bases). The CDR3 covers 14 residues. Germline V gene lookup returns CDR1 SGDLS and CDR2 YYNGEE. With 3 bases removed from V and 4 bases from J, the gap between germline ends came to 10 bases. Written as DNA, the CDR3 is TGTGCCAGCAGCGCACTAGGCGGCACCGGGGAGCTGTTTTTT. Protein product: CASSALGGTGELFF.